Listed below are T cell receptor beta chains from one sample, sequenced in a study of T cell responses to AZD1222 COVID-19 vaccine. The repertoire was sequenced with immunoSEQ multiplex PCR; TCRdb's copy has only in-frame clones and lacks some. The sample carries roughly 120,000 clones, about 82% recorded once. This specimen consisted of peripheral blood, obtained 28 days after the second AZD1222 dose. All receptors derive from an adult who received the AZD1222 COVID-19 vaccine. Both conserved end residues are part of each CDR3. A D gene is named only where the DNA matches it firmly. Not every row has a clone size; where given, it reads once, few, many or a size class.

>many|.|TRBJ2-1|TRBV11-3
TGTGCCAGCAGCTTAGATGGCACAGCCCGCAACTACAATGAGCAGTTCTTC
CASSLDGTARNYNEQFF
>once|.|TRBJ2-1|TRBV6-5
TGTGCCAGCAGTTCGCCGGGGGCCTCCGGGCAGTTCTTC
CASSSPGASGQFF
>.|.|TRBJ2-5|TRBV9
TGTGCCAGCAGCGTCGGGGGACTGCAAGAGACCCAGTACTTC
CASSVGGLQETQYF
>.|.|TRBJ1-1|TRBV5-1
TGCGCCAGCAGCTTGGGAGGACAAGGAGCTTTCTTT
CASSLGGQGAFF
>.|.|TRBJ2-5|TRBV18
TGTGCCAGCTCACCAGCGGTCAACAGCCAAGAGACCCAGTACTTC
CASSPAVNSQETQYF
>.|.|TRBJ2-1|TRBV10-3
TGTGCCATCAGTGACGGGACACCTTACAATGAGCAGTTCTTC
CAISDGTPYNEQFF
>.|.|TRBJ2-3|TRBV5-1
TGCGCCAGCAGCTTGGTATACACAGATACGCAGTATTTT
CASSLVYTDTQYF
>.|TRBD2|TRBJ2-7|TRBV30
TGTGCCTGGAGTGTTATCGGGGGGGCCTACGAGCAGTACTTC
CAWSVIGGAYEQYF
>.|TRBD2|TRBJ2-3|TRBV19
TGTGCCAGTAGTATCCTAGCGGGGACCATCACAGATACGCAGTATTTT
CASSILAGTITDTQYF
>.|.|TRBJ2-7|TRBV9
TGTGCCAGCAGCCCTAAATTTAATTACGAGCAGTACTTC
CASSPKFNYEQYF
>once|TRBD1|TRBJ2-7|TRBV5-1
TGCGCCAGCAGCCCTAGGACAGGGGAAATAGGGTACGAGCAGTACTTC
CASSPRTGEIGYEQYF
>.|.|TRBJ1-1|TRBV4-3
TGCGCCAGCAGCCAAGGGTCCAGACTGGCCACTGAAGCTTTCTTT
CASSQGSRLATEAFF
>once|TRBD2|TRBJ2-7|TRBV10-3
TGTGCCATCAGTGGGGGACTAGCTGCCCACGAGCAGTACTTC
CAISGGLAAHEQYF